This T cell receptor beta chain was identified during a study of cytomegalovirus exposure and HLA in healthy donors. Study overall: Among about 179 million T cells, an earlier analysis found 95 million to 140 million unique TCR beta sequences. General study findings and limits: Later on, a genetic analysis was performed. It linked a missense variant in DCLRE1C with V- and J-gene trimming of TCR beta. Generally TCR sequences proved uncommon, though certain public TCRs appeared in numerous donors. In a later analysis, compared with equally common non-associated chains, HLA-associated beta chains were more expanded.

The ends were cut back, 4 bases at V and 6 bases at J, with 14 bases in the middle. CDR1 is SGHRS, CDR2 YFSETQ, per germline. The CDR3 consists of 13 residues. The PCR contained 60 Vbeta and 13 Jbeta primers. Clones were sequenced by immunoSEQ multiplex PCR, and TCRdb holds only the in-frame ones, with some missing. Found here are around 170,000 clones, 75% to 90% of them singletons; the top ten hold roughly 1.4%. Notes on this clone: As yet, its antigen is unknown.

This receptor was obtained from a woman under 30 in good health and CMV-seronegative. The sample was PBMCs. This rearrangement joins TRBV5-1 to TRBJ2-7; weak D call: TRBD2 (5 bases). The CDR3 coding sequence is TGCGCCAGCAGCGGGATACTAGATGGCGAGCAGTACTTC. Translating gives CASSGILDGEQYF.